The 25 T cell receptor beta chains below all came from one sample that was sequenced in a study of T cell responses to AZD1222 COVID-19 vaccine. This table comes from immunoSEQ multiplex PCR, and its TCRdb copy is limited to in-frame clones, with some not included. The profile shows 80,000 or so clones, about 90% of them singletons. Sequenced here: peripheral blood, sampled on day 0 of AZD1222 vaccination. Receptors were obtained from an adult in good health.

The CDR3 region is CASSLVPRRSTDTQYF. In DNA form, the CDR3 reads TGTGCCAGCAGCTTAGTACCCCGTCGGAGCACAGATACGCAGTATTTT. The chain carries TRBV7-2 and TRBJ2-3; D remains ambiguous. The V gene's germline CDR1 is SGHTA and CDR2 FQGNSA. V was trimmed by 1 base and J by 0 bases, leaving 11 bases between them. The CDR3 contains 16 residues.

The chain has TRBV30 and TRBJ1-1; D call uncertain. The CDR3 is 13 amino acids. Trimming took off 4 bases at V and 0 bases at J, with 9 bases between the two ends. From germline, CDR1 is GTSNPN and CDR2 SVGIG (reference sequence). The CDR3 DNA reads as TGTGCCTGGATGATGATTATGAACACTGAAGCTTTCTTT. Its translation: CAWMMIMNTEAFF.

The chain employs TRBV18 and TRBJ1-2; D unclear. The CDR3 has 14 residues. V shed 3 bases and J shed 0 bases, with 8 bases lying between them. CDR1 is KGHSH and CDR2 is LQKENI in the germline V gene. CDR3 protein: CASSPEAANYGYTF. The CDR3 DNA is TGTGCCAGCTCACCCGAGGCCGCTAACTATGGCTACACCTTC.

V usage is TRBV6-5 and J usage is TRBJ2-5, with a weak D call TRBD2 (6 bases). CDR3 length: 16 residues. V lost 0 bases to trimming and J lost 0 bases, with 11 bases between them. Germline lookup yields CDR1 MNHEY and CDR2 SVGAGI. The CDR3 region has the DNA TGTGCCAGCAGTTACTCGATGGAGGGGTACCAAGAGACCCAGTACTTC. Amino acid sequence: CASSYSMEGYQETQYF.

V is TRBV7-9 and J is TRBJ2-7; D unclear. Germline CDR1 is SEHNR and CDR2 is FQNEAQ (reference sequence). There are 12 residues in the CDR3. Trimming removed 3 bases from V and 4 bases from J, with 7 bases in between. CDR3 residues: CASSLGSYEQYF. CDR3 sequence (DNA): TGTGCCAGCAGCTTGGGGTCTTACGAGCAGTACTTC. The full variable domain, in which reference TRBV7-9 and TRBJ2-7 provide the parts outside the CDR3, is DTGVSQNPRHKITKRGQNVTFRCDPISEHNRLYWYRQTLGQGPEFLTYFQNEAQLEKSRLLSDRFSAERPKGSFSTLEIQRTEQGDSAMYLCASSLGSYEQYFGPGTRLTVT.

The rearrangement links TRBV28 to TRBJ1-5, with D perhaps matching TRBD1 (5 bases). The CDR3 extends over 15 amino acids. Germline CDR1 MDHEN, CDR2 SYDVKM. The V gene lost 5 bases and the J gene lost 4 bases, with 15 bases spanning the gap. The CDR3 here is CASSVGGSLNQPQHF. CDR3 nucleotides: TGTGCCAGCAGTGTCGGGGGGAGTTTAAATCAGCCCCAGCATTTT.

This rearrangement joins TRBV21-1 to TRBJ1-5. TRBV21-1 is classified as a pseudogene. The CDR3 spans 15 residues. The DNA for the CDR3 is TGTGCCAGCACCCAAGTGGGGTTTATCAATCAGCCCCAGCATTTT. It yields the protein CASTQVGFINQPQHF.

The chain carries TRBV19 and TRBJ1-3; no clear D gene. The V gene's germline CDR1 is LNHDA and CDR2 SQIVND (reference sequence). The CDR3 has 15 amino acids. V was cut by 5 bases and J by 3 bases, with 14 bases left in between. The CDR3: CASSVSRASGNTIYF. The CDR3 DNA reads TGTGCCAGTAGTGTCTCGCGGGCCAGTGGAAACACCATATATTTT.

The J gene is TRBJ1-5, the V gene TRBV4-3; D not certain. V was cut by 0 bases and J by 4 bases, with 4 bases left in between. This CDR3 has 13 residues. The germline CDR1 and CDR2 sequences are LGHNA and YSLEER. This CDR3 reads CASSQDLNQPQHF. The CDR3 coding sequence is TGCGCCAGCAGCCAAGATTTAAATCAGCCCCAGCATTTT.

This chain links TRBV7-8 with TRBJ2-2; unclear D gene. V gave up 3 bases and J gave up 1 base, with 9 bases separating them. CDR1 SGHVS and CDR2 FQNEAQ come from the germline V gene. The CDR3 is 15 amino acids. DNA for the CDR3: TGTGCCAGCAGCTTCCGCACCAAGAACACCGGGGAGCTGTTTTTT. Its translation: CASSFRTKNTGELFF.

The chain has TRBV28 and TRBJ1-3; 7 positions agree with TRBD1. Germline CDR1 and CDR2: MDHEN and SYDVKM. The CDR3 is made up of 15 amino acids. The V and J ends lost 3 bases and 2 bases, in that order; junction bases with no gene match: 4. In DNA, the CDR3 is TGTGCCAGCAGTTTCTGGCAGGGGGCTGGAAACACCATATATTTT. Amino acids: CASSFWQGAGNTIYF.

The J gene is TRBJ2-7, the V gene TRBV6-2 or TRBV6-3, with TRBD1 matching 7 bases. The J segment lost 3 bases and the V segment lost 1 base, leaving 6 bases of the junction unmatched. The CDR3 loop spans 15 amino acids. CDR1 is MNHEY and CDR2 is SVGEGT in the germline V gene. The CDR3 loop is CASSYLGQTLYEQYF. CDR3 nucleotide sequence: TGTGCCAGCAGTTACTTGGGACAGACCCTCTACGAGCAGTACTTC.

This chain uses TRBV11-2 with TRBJ2-2; weak D call: TRBD1 (6 bases). The CDR3 consists of 16 residues. Germline CDR1 SGHAT, CDR2 FQNNGV. Trimming removed 0 bases from V and 3 bases from J, with 11 bases in between. CDR3 in DNA: TGTGCCAGCAGCTTAGATACAGGGTGGGACACCGGGGAGCTGTTTTTT. The encoded protein is CASSLDTGWDTGELFF.

This clone has more than one count but fewer than ten. The chain joins TRBV7-8 to TRBJ1-6; no reliable D call. The CDR3 length is 14 residues. V was clipped by 1 base and J by 7 bases, with 8 bases between them. Per the germline V gene, CDR1 is SGHVS and CDR2 is FQNEAQ. The CDR3 spells CASSLEHSNSPLHF. CDR3 DNA sequence: TGTGCCAGCAGCTTAGAACATTCCAATTCACCCCTCCACTTT.

CDR3 sequence: CATRGVLDTQYF. CDR3 nucleotides: TGTGCCACCAGAGGGGTCCTTGATACGCAGTATTTT. This chain links TRBV7-9 with TRBJ2-3; D assignment may be TRBD1 or TRBD2 (5 bases each). Germline V gene sequence: CDR1 SEHNR, CDR2 FQNEAQ (reference sequence). The CDR3 is 12 amino acids. V was shortened by 10 bases and J by 6 bases, with 14 bases between the two germline ends.

This clone came up once. V and J are TRBV7-8 and TRBJ1-3; D is unclear. V was cut by 1 base and J by 0 bases, with 7 bases left in between. CDR1 and CDR2 from the germline V gene are SGHVS and FQNEAQ. This CDR3 is 15 amino acids long. The CDR3 DNA sequence: TGTGCCAGCAGCTTAGGCACACTCTCTGGAAACACCATATATTTT. The encoded protein is CASSLGTLSGNTIYF.

The rearrangement uses TRBV7-2 and TRBJ2-1, with D possibly being TRBD1 (6 bases). V shed 2 bases and J shed 4 bases, with 9 bases lying between them. This CDR3 spans 14 amino acids. Germline V CDR1 and CDR2: SGHTA, FQGNSA. CDR3 protein: CASSLNRAYNEQFF. The CDR3 DNA reads as TGTGCCAGCAGCTTAAACAGGGCGTACAATGAGCAGTTCTTC.

The genes are TRBV5-4 and TRBJ1-2; possibly TRBD1 for D (5 bases). Trimming left V 0 bases short and J 7 bases short, with 13 bases between. Looked up from germline, CDR1 is SGHNT and CDR2 is YYREEE (reference sequence). The CDR3 loop spans 14 amino acids. The CDR3 DNA follows: TGTGCCAGCAGCTTGGGGGACTACTCCGGTGGCTACACCTTC. Translated, it gives CASSLGDYSGGYTF.

The gene calls are TRBV10-3 and TRBJ1-3; weak D call: TRBD1 (5 bases). Looked up from germline, CDR1 is ENHRY and CDR2 is SYGVKD. Trimming left V 7 bases short and J 0 bases short, with 13 bases between. There are 15 residues in the CDR3. The CDR3 DNA follows: TGTGCCATCAACGGGGCCGTCGACTCTGGAAACACCATATATTTT. This translates into CAINGAVDSGNTIYF.

This chain uses TRBV5-5 with TRBJ2-2, with D maybe TRBD2 (6 bases). The CDR3 runs to 18 residues. Germline V CDR1 and CDR2: SGHKS, YYEKEE (reference sequence). Between the trimmed V and J ends, which lost 4 bases and 2 bases, there was a span of 21 bases. The CDR3: CASSPRTGVGLNTGELFF. CDR3 DNA sequence: TGTGCCAGCAGCCCCCGGACGGGAGTCGGGTTAAACACCGGGGAGCTGTTTTTT.

J is TRBJ1-1 and V is TRBV25-1; D call uncertain. Germline CDR1 is MGHDK and CDR2 is SYGVNS. V was pared by 8 bases and J by 0 bases, with 16 bases between. CDR3 size: 15 residues. Here the CDR3 reads CASAEIRGLNTEAFF. The CDR3 region has the DNA TGTGCCAGCGCCGAGATCCGGGGTCTGAACACTGAAGCTTTCTTT.

V gene TRBV10-2 combines with J gene TRBJ2-7; 9 positions match TRBD2. CDR3 length: 16 residues. The germline V gene has CDR1 WSHSY and CDR2 SAAADI. Trimming took 3 bases from V and 5 from J; bases not matched to a gene: 11. This chain's CDR3 is CASSDPGTSQRDEQYF. The CDR3 bases are TGCGCCAGCAGTGACCCTGGGACTAGCCAAAGGGACGAGCAGTACTTC.

The chain carries TRBV6-2 or TRBV6-3 and TRBJ2-6; D call uncertain. CDR1 is MNHEY, CDR2 SVGEGT, per germline. The CDR3 spans 12 residues. Trimming left V 4 bases short and J 3 bases short, with 1 base between. The CDR3 nucleotides read TGTGCCAGCAGTTTTGGGGCCAACGTCCTGACTTTC. Encoded protein: CASSFGANVLTF.

This clone occurred once. The germline gene is not matched at one end of the junction; a read error may be the cause. The chain carries TRBV24-1 and TRBJ2-2; 9 bases line up with TRBD2. This CDR3 region has 18 residues. CDR1 KGHDR and CDR2 SFDVKD come from the germline V gene. Written as DNA, the CDR3 is TGTGCCACCAGCCCATTGGGGCTAGCGGGGCACGAACACCGGGGAGCTGTTTTT. Translation: CATSPLGLAGHEHRGAVF.

V and J are TRBV6-5 and TRBJ1-5, with a tentative D call TRBD1 (5 bases). V was clipped by 6 bases and J by 5 bases, with 8 bases between them. CDR1 and CDR2 from the germline V gene are MNHEY and SVGAGI. The CDR3 is made up of 12 amino acids. CDR3 DNA sequence: TGTGCCAGCAGGTGGGGGGATCAGCCCCAGCATTTT. This gives the protein CASRWGDQPQHF.